The 27 T cell receptor beta chains presented below share a single source sample, sequenced in a study of technical replicates of blood from a few donors. Sequencing was performed with immunoSEQ multiplex PCR; in TCRdb, only in-frame clones are kept and a portion is missing. The sample carries fewer than 100,000 clones, 95% to 98% recorded once. Source material: T cells isolated from PBMCs. The receptors were gathered from a human donor in good health.

The rearrangement joins TRBV20-1 to TRBJ2-7, with a tentative D call TRBD1 (5 bases). There are 11 residues in the CDR3. Germline V gene sequence: CDR1 DFQATT, CDR2 SNEGSKA (reference sequence). V was shortened by 8 bases and J by 2 bases, with 10 bases between the two germline ends. The CDR3 nucleotides are TGCAGTCCGACAGAAACCTACGAGCAGTACTTC. It encodes CSPTETYEQYF.

The rearrangement uses TRBV6-1 and TRBJ2-1; no definite D call. Germline V gene data show CDR1 as MNHNS and CDR2 as SASEGT. The CDR3 loop spans 15 amino acids. V shed 2 bases and J shed 0 bases, with 8 bases lying between them. CDR3 region: CASSEYTSSYNEQFF. The CDR3 bases are TGTGCCAGCAGTGAATACACCAGCTCCTACAATGAGCAGTTCTTC.

The J gene is TRBJ1-2, the V gene TRBV28; TRBD1 matches 7 bases. Losses at the gene ends were 8 bases for V and 5 bases for J; bases not matched to a gene: 11. This CDR3 region has 14 residues. Per germline, CDR1 MDHEN and CDR2 SYDVKM. As DNA, the CDR3 is TGTGCCAGCTCTGAAGGGACAGTTCCTTATGGCTACACCTTC. It translates to CASSEGTVPYGYTF.

This clone occurred once. The chain is built from TRBV6-1 and TRBJ2-7, with 10 bases lining up with TRBD1. With 7 bases clipped from V and 3 bases from J, the junction kept 9 bases outside the gene matches. Germline V gene sequence: CDR1 MNHNS, CDR2 SASEGT. CDR3 length: 15 residues. The chain's CDR3 is CASNTGTGALYEQYF. CDR3 nucleotide sequence: TGTGCCAGCAATACCGGGACAGGGGCCCTCTACGAGCAGTACTTC.

V is TRBV11-2 and J is TRBJ1-2, with D unresolved. V lost 1 base and J 0 bases, leaving 12 bases between the germline ends. The CDR3 extends over 16 amino acids. CDR1 and CDR2 from the germline V gene are SGHAT and FQNNGV. Here the CDR3 DNA reads TGTGCCAGCAGCTTAGTCTCCAGTGTTACTAACTATGGCTACACCTTC. Amino acid sequence: CASSLVSSVTNYGYTF.

This clone was seen only once. The chain couples TRBV23-1 to TRBJ2-7; D possibly corresponds to TRBD2 (5 bases). TRBV23-1 is classed as an ORF, of uncertain function. The V and J ends lost 11 bases and 2 bases respectively, with 19 bases between them. There are 14 residues in the CDR3. CDR3 coding DNA: TGCGCCCCCGGTGGGAGCATTCCGGCCTACGAGCAGTACTTC. This gives the protein CAPGGSIPAYEQYF.

The V call is TRBV7-9, the J call TRBJ2-7; D not certain. This CDR3 comprises 12 residues. The V end lost 4 bases, the J end lost 2 bases, and 6 bases lay between the germline ends. Germline lookup yields CDR1 SEHNR and CDR2 FQNEAQ (reference sequence). Here the CDR3 reads CASSSVTYEQYF. The CDR3 coding sequence is TGTGCCAGCAGCTCAGTAACCTACGAGCAGTACTTC.

J is TRBJ2-5 and V is TRBV11-3; D may be TRBD1 (6 bases). V was shortened by 6 bases and J by 1 base, with 15 bases between the two germline ends. The CDR3 spans 15 residues. Per the germline V gene, CDR1 is SGHNT and CDR2 is YENEEA. The CDR3 reads CASSPEGHFQETQYF. CDR3 in DNA: TGTGCCAGCAGTCCTGAGGGACACTTCCAAGAGACCCAGTACTTC.

The rearrangement links TRBV5-1 to TRBJ2-3, with D possibly TRBD1 on 6 matching bases. This CDR3 comprises 16 residues. V was clipped by 0 bases and J by 4 bases, with 15 bases between them. Germline-derived CDR1 and CDR2 are SGHRS and YFSETQ. The CDR3 loop reads CASSLEGRGVSDTQYF. The CDR3 coding sequence is TGCGCCAGCAGCTTGGAGGGCAGGGGAGTGTCAGATACGCAGTATTTT.

The table lists this clone with a count of one. The gene calls are TRBV19 and TRBJ1-5; D gene unclear. Germline CDR1 is LNHDA and CDR2 is SQIVND (reference sequence). The CDR3 length is 14 residues. The germline V and J ends were trimmed by 3 bases and 0 bases, with 6 bases remaining between them. CDR3: CASSITASNQPQHF. The CDR3, as DNA: TGTGCCAGTAGTATCACAGCTAGCAATCAGCCCCAGCATTTT.

V and J are TRBV28 and TRBJ1-1; no definite D call. The CDR3 extends over 11 amino acids. V shed 3 bases and J shed 5 bases, with 4 bases lying between them. Looked up from germline, CDR1 is MDHEN and CDR2 is SYDVKM. The CDR3, as DNA: TGTGCCAGCAGTTTCCAGACTGAAGCTTTCTTT. This sequence encodes CASSFQTEAFF. The entire variable domain, with the rest obtained from reference TRBV28 and TRBJ1-1, is as follows: DVKVTQSSRYLVKRTGEKVFLECVQDMDHENMFWYRQDPGLGLRLIYFSYDVKMKEKGDIPEGYSVSREKKERFSLILESASTNQTSMYLCASSFQTEAFFGQGTRLTVV.

V usage is TRBV7-7 and J usage is TRBJ2-2; the D is unclear. Germline V CDR1 and CDR2: SSHAT, FNYEAQ (reference sequence). V dropped 1 base and J dropped 7 bases, with 13 bases sitting between them. The CDR3 sequence is 15 residues long. The CDR3: CASSLEVANHGELFF. The CDR3, as DNA: TGTGCCAGCAGCTTAGAGGTAGCCAACCACGGGGAGCTGTTTTTT.

This chain links TRBV27 with TRBJ1-1; 10 nucleotides align to TRBD1. V trimming: 7 bases; J trimming: 3 bases; junction bases outside the gene matches: 5. Looked up from germline, CDR1 is MNHEY and CDR2 is SMNVEV (reference sequence). This CDR3 has 14 residues. In DNA form, the CDR3 reads TGTGCCAGCACAACAGGACAGGGGGACACTGAAGCTTTCTTT. This encodes CASTTGQGDTEAFF.

The CDR3 protein is CASSLDRDFFLSGNTIYF. CDR3 coding DNA: TGTGCCAGCAGCTTGGACCGGGACTTCTTTCTCTCTGGAAACACCATATATTTT. The chain employs TRBV11-3 and TRBJ1-3; D perhaps matches TRBD1 (5 bases). The germline CDR1 and CDR2 sequences are SGHNT and YENEEA. V lost 3 bases and J lost 0, with 18 bases in between. The CDR3 sequence is 18 residues long.

J is TRBJ2-7 and V is TRBV15, with TRBD1 matching over 7 bases. Trimming at V came to 1 base and at J to 5 bases, leaving 8 bases not matched to a gene. The CDR3 covers 15 residues. From germline, CDR1 is LNHNV and CDR2 YYDKDF (reference sequence). The DNA of the CDR3 is TGTGCCACCAGCAGAGTCCCACAGGGGATAAACGAGCAGTACTTC. Translating it yields CATSRVPQGINEQYF.

This chain joins TRBV6-6 and TRBJ2-5; D might be TRBD2 (6 bases). Between the trimmed V and J ends, which lost 0 bases and 9 bases, there was a span of 8 bases. The CDR3 is 12 residues long. In germline, CDR1 is MNHNY, CDR2 SVGAGI (reference sequence). CDR3 amino acids: CASSYSGGSQYF. CDR3 DNA: TGTGCCAGCAGTTACTCTGGAGGGTCCCAGTACTTC.

This chain connects TRBV5-6 to TRBJ2-7, with 7 bases identical to TRBD1. Germline V gives CDR1 SGHDT, CDR2 YYEEEE. J was trimmed by 3 bases and V by 4 bases; bases with no gene match: 10. The CDR3 extends over 15 amino acids. The CDR3 region is CASSNTRQGNYEQYF. The CDR3 DNA sequence: TGTGCCAGCAGCAATACCAGACAGGGAAACTACGAGCAGTACTTC.

The chain has TRBV7-9 and TRBJ1-2; D gene uncertain. Trimming left V 1 base short and J 12 bases short, with 12 bases between. This CDR3 is built from 12 residues. Germline V gives CDR1 SEHNR, CDR2 FQNEAQ (reference sequence). CDR3 loop: CASSLGLHIDTF. CDR3 bases: TGTGCCAGCAGCTTAGGCCTTCACATCGACACCTTC.

The chain employs TRBV29-1 and TRBJ1-2, with 7 bases aligning to TRBD1. Germline V CDR1 and CDR2: SQVTM, ANQGSEA. This CDR3 is 15 amino acids long. The ends lost 2 bases at V and 1 base at J; junction bases unmatched: 7. The CDR3 loop is CSVESHRGLNYGYTF. The CDR3 nucleotides read TGCAGCGTTGAATCCCACAGGGGCCTTAACTATGGCTACACCTTC.

The chain uses TRBV7-7 and TRBJ2-2; TRBD1 aligns across 8 bases. The V gene's germline CDR1 is SSHAT and CDR2 FNYEAQ (reference sequence). Trimming cost V 5 bases and J 4 bases; bases outside gene matches: 6. The CDR3 loop spans 15 amino acids. This CDR3 reads CASSLRTGLTGELFF. CDR3 nucleotide sequence: TGTGCCAGCAGCCTTAGGACAGGGCTCACCGGGGAGCTGTTTTTT. The whole variable domain, remainder taken from reference TRBV7-7 and TRBJ2-2, is GAGVSQSPRYKVTKRGQDVTLRCDPISSHATLYWYQQALGQGPEFLTYFNYEAQPDKSGLPSDRFSAERPEGSISTLTIQRTEQRDSAMYRCASSLRTGLTGELFFGEGSRLTVL.

The chain carries TRBV5-1 and TRBJ1-1; a possible D gene is TRBD1 (5 bases). This CDR3 is 14 amino acids long. Germline V lookup: CDR1 SGHRS, CDR2 YFSETQ. Trimming pared 4 bases from V and 1 base from J, leaving 11 bases between. The CDR3 here is CASSRWGENTEAFF. DNA of the CDR3: TGCGCCAGCAGCCGGTGGGGGGAGAACACTGAAGCTTTCTTT.

The V and J genes are TRBV10-3 and TRBJ2-7, with D perhaps TRBD1 (6 bases). The CDR3 runs 15 residues. V lost 2 bases and J 1 base, leaving 12 bases between the germline ends. In germline, CDR1 is ENHRY, CDR2 SYGVKD. The CDR3 reads CAISEEGTPSYEQYF. CDR3 bases: TGTGCCATCAGTGAGGAAGGGACACCTTCCTACGAGCAGTACTTC.

V usage is TRBV29-1 and J usage is TRBJ2-2; 9 nucleotides line up with TRBD1. Germline V gene sequence: CDR1 SQVTM, CDR2 ANQGSEA. The V gene end was trimmed by 4 bases and the J gene end by 5 bases; junction bases not matched to a gene: 5. The CDR3 loop spans 14 amino acids. The CDR3 coding sequence is TGCAGCGTTGTAAAGGACAGGGGAACCGGGGAGCTGTTTTTT. This codes for CSVVKDRGTGELFF.

The V and J genes are TRBV7-9 and TRBJ1-2; 9 bases are a match to TRBD1. Per germline, CDR1 SEHNR and CDR2 FQNEAQ (reference sequence). With V trimmed by 6 bases and J by 4 bases, 9 bases remained unmatched. This CDR3 comprises 15 residues. As DNA, the CDR3 is TGTGCCAGCAGAAATACAGGGGGCGAAAGCTATGGCTACACCTTC. Its protein is CASRNTGGESYGYTF.

This clone occurred once. V is TRBV6-6 and J is TRBJ2-7; 8 nucleotides align to TRBD1. The V gene end was trimmed by 7 bases and the J gene end by 3 bases; junction bases not matched to a gene: 11. The CDR3 covers 15 residues. Germline-derived CDR1 and CDR2 are MNHNY and SVGAGI (reference sequence). CDR3 residues: CASTHGPGGIYEQYF. The DNA of the CDR3 is TGTGCCAGCACCCACGGGCCAGGGGGCATCTACGAGCAGTACTTC.

The chain links TRBV6-5 to TRBJ1-4; D not certain. V lost 5 bases and J lost 4, with 8 bases in between. The germline gives CDR1 MNHEY, CDR2 SVGAGI. The CDR3 is 13 amino acids. The CDR3 region is CASSLARNEKLFF. CDR3 coding DNA: TGTGCCAGCAGTCTAGCCCGTAATGAAAAACTGTTTTTT.

The genes are TRBV2 and TRBJ1-2; 7 nucleotides match TRBD1. With 8 bases clipped from V and 4 bases from J, the junction kept 10 bases outside the gene matches. The CDR3 covers 14 residues. CDR1 SNHLY and CDR2 FYNNEI come from the germline V gene. The CDR3 DNA reads as TGTGCCAGCCTCATCGAAGAGGGGGCCTATGGCTACACCTTC. This codes for CASLIEEGAYGYTF. The full variable domain, in which reference TRBV2 and TRBJ1-2 provide the parts outside the CDR3, is EPEVTQTPSHQVTQMGQEVILRCVPISNHLYFYWYRQILGQKVEFLVSFYNNEISEKSEIFDDQFSVERPDGSNFTLKIRSTKLEDSAMYFCASLIEEGAYGYTFGSGTRLTVV.